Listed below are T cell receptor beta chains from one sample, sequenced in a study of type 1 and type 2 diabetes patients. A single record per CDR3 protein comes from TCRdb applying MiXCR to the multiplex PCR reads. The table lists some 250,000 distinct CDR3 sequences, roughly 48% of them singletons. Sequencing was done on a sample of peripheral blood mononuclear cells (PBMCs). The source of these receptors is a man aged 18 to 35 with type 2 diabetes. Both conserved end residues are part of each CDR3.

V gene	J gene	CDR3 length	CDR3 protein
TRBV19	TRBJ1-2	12	CASSKGTYGYTF
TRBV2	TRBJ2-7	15	CASSLAPGGIDEQYF
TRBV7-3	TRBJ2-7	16	CASSLGGRGRAYEQYF
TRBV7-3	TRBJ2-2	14	CASSPHPRSGELFF
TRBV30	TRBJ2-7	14	CAWNRQGAHYEQYF
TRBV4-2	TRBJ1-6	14	CASSPGRDNSPLHF
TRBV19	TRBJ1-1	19	CASSSPGTGKGERNTEAFF
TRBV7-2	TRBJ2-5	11	CGSSLGETQYF
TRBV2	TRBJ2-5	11	CASSEGWEQYF
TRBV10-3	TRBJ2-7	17	CAISEGGLAGGRHEQYF
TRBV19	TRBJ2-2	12	CASSWRTGELFF
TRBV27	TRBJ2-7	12	CASSSTGGEQYF
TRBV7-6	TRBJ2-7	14	CASSLGEGLGEQYF
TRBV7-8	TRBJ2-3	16	CASSLWAGRSTDTQYF
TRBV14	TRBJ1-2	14	CASSQAQSNYGYTF
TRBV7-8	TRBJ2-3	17	CASSLDRLVFGGDTQYF
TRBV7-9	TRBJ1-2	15	CASSPEVATSYGYTF
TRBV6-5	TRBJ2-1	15	CASSLGQGTYNEQFF
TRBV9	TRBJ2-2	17	CASSVPLMAENTGELFF
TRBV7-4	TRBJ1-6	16	CASSQAQYGSGWTLHF